Listed below are T cell receptor beta chains from one sample, sequenced in a study of cytotoxic CD8 clonotypes in ibrutinib-treated CLL. Data came from immunoSEQ multiplex PCR; TCRdb stores just in-frame clones and leaves some out. Here the sample spans approximately 190,000 clones, roughly 79% being singletons. Material: PBMCs, obtained after 12 months of ibrutinib treatment. These receptors were collected from a human donor with chronic lymphocytic leukemia. Both conserved end residues are part of each CDR3. The D gene is left open where the match is weak. Size values are once, few and many counts, or a class for expanded clones, and some rows have none.

v_call	j_call	clone_size	d_call	cdr3_nt	cdr3_aa
TRBV10-1	TRBJ2-1	NA	TRBD2	TGCGCCAGCAGTAAAAAACCGGGACTAGCGGTAAATGAGCAGTTCTTC	CASSKKPGLAVNEQFF
TRBV2	TRBJ2-2	NA	NA	TGTGCCAGCAGAACAGTCAACACCGGGGAGCTGTTTTTT	CASRTVNTGELFF
TRBV5-8	TRBJ2-1	NA	NA	TGTGCCAGCAGGGGAGACAATGAGCAGTTCTTC	CASRGDNEQFF
TRBV25-1	TRBJ2-5	few	TRBD1	TGTGCCAGCAGCACAGGGGCGAGAGAGACCCAGTACTTC	CASSTGARETQYF
TRBV19	TRBJ2-3	NA	TRBD2	TGTGCCAGTAGTCTAGCGGGAGGGCCTGTGGGCACAGATACGCAGTATTTT	CASSLAGGPVGTDTQYF
TRBV10-3	TRBJ2-2	NA	NA	TGTGCCATCAGTGAGGCCCGACGGGCCGGGGAGCTGTTTTTT	CAISEARRAGELFF
TRBV5-8	TRBJ2-7	NA	NA	TGTGCCAGCAGCGCCCCCCAGGGCTACGAGCAGTACTTC	CASSAPQGYEQYF
TRBV7-9	TRBJ1-3	NA	NA	TGTGCCAGCAGCCCCATGGGGTATGAAAACACCATATATTTT	CASSPMGYENTIYF
TRBV10-1	TRBJ2-3	many	TRBD2	TGCGCCAGCAGTGAGGCGGGAGCGGGAGATACGCAGTATTTT	CASSEAGAGDTQYF
TRBV29-1	TRBJ2-7	NA	NA	TGCAGCGTCCCGGACAGAGAGGCGTCTTACGAGCAGTACTTC	CSVPDREASYEQYF
TRBV27	TRBJ1-5	NA	NA	TGTGCCAGCAGTTTACGGGGGGTACATAGCAATCAGCCCCAGCATTTT	CASSLRGVHSNQPQHF
TRBV11-2	TRBJ1-1	NA	NA	TGTGCCAGCAGCTTCGCGTTAGTGAACACTGAAGCTTTCTTT	CASSFALVNTEAFF
TRBV7-3	TRBJ2-2	NA	NA	TGTGCCAGCAGCCCGACGTTATATGGACCGAACACCGGGGAGCTGTTTTTT	CASSPTLYGPNTGELFF
TRBV29-1	TRBJ2-3	NA	TRBD2	TGCAGCGCCGGTAGCGGGAGTGGGGCAGATACGCAGTATTTT	CSAGSGSGADTQYF
TRBV6-1	TRBJ1-5	NA	NA	TGTGCCAGCAGTAGTGAGGACAATCAGCCCCAGCATTTT	CASSSEDNQPQHF
TRBV19	TRBJ1-2	NA	NA	TGTGCCAGTAGGGAGGACCGGCCAGGTGGCTACACCTTC	CASREDRPGGYTF
TRBV9	TRBJ1-2	few	NA	TGTGCCAGCAGCCCTTGGCCCCAGGACTATGGCTACACCTTC	CASSPWPQDYGYTF
TRBV6-1	TRBJ2-7	NA	NA	TGTGCCAGCAGTGAAGCGGGTGCGACAGGCTCCCGTCCCTTCTACGAGCAGTACTTC	CASSEAGATGSRPFYEQYF
TRBV25-1	TRBJ1-1	NA	NA	TGTGCCAGCAGTGAACGGGGCCCCTATACTGAAGCTTTCTTT	CASSERGPYTEAFF
TRBV7-9	TRBJ1-2	NA	NA	TGTGCCAGCAGCTTAGGGGGCGGCAGGTCAGAAGGCTACACCTTC	CASSLGGGRSEGYTF
TRBV6-5	TRBJ2-3	NA	TRBD2	TGTGCCAGCAGTTACCGTGCGGGGGGTACAGATACGCAGTATTTT	CASSYRAGGTDTQYF
TRBV7-7	TRBJ2-1	NA	NA	TGTGCTAGCAGCTTAGATGATAATTCCTACAATGAGCAGTTCTTC	CASSLDDNSYNEQFF
TRBV6-1	TRBJ2-3	NA	TRBD2	TGTGCCACCCAGCGGGAGGGTACAGATACGCAGTATTTT	CATQREGTDTQYF
TRBV5-1	TRBJ2-5	NA	TRBD2	TGCGCCAGCAGCCCTCTGAGCGGGGGGCGAGAAGAGACCCAGTACTTC	CASSPLSGGREETQYF
TRBV7-3	TRBJ2-5	NA	NA	TGTGCCAGCAGCTTCGAGAACTCCCGGGGGACCCAGTACTTC	CASSFENSRGTQYF
TRBV7-8	TRBJ2-1	NA	NA	TGTGCCAGCAGCTTAGACTCCAGGGCTGAGCAGTTCTTC	CASSLDSRAEQFF
TRBV27	TRBJ1-1	NA	NA	TGTGCCAGCTGCCGGTGGGGGGACACTGAAGCTTTCTTT	CASCRWGDTEAFF
TRBV19	TRBJ2-6	NA	NA	TGTGCCAGTAGTATATCGTGGAGGCTGTTCATCTCTGGGGCCAACGTCCTGACTTTC	CASSISWRLFISGANVLTF
TRBV30	TRBJ1-4	NA	NA	TGTGCCTGGGAGAAGGGGAGTAATGAAAAACTGTTTTTT	CAWEKGSNEKLFF
TRBV5-1	TRBJ2-5	few	NA	TGCGCCAGCAGCTTTGGGCAGGGGTTGGAGACCCAGTACTTC	CASSFGQGLETQYF
TRBV27	TRBJ2-7	NA	NA	TGTGCCAGCAGTTTGGACTCCCTCCAGCCGTTGAAGCAGTACTTC	CASSLDSLQPLKQYF
TRBV6-4	TRBJ1-5	NA	NA	TGTGCCAGCAGTGACTACGGACGGGAGGATCAGCCCCAGCATTTT	CASSDYGREDQPQHF
TRBV5-6	TRBJ1-1	NA	TRBD1	TGTGCCAGCAGCTGGAGGACAGGGGGCGAAGCTTTCTTT	CASSWRTGGEAFF
TRBV2	TRBJ2-7	NA	NA	TGTGCCAGCAGGTCCGGGACGGTCTCCTACGAGCAGTACTTC	CASRSGTVSYEQYF
TRBV25-1	TRBJ2-3	NA	NA	TGTGCCAGCAGTGTTGGGGATACGCAGTATTTT	CASSVGDTQYF
TRBV28	TRBJ1-1	NA	NA	TGTGCCAGCAGTCGACCGACGACTATGAACACTGAAGCTTTCTTT	CASSRPTTMNTEAFF
TRBV28	TRBJ2-7	NA	NA	TGTGCCAGCAGTCCCACAGGGAATTCCTACGAGCAGTACTTC	CASSPTGNSYEQYF
TRBV27	TRBJ2-1	NA	NA	TGTGCCAGCAGGACTAGTTTCATCTACAATGAGCAGTTCTTC	CASRTSFIYNEQFF
TRBV25-1	TRBJ2-1	NA	NA	TGTGCCAGCAGTGAAATCCACAGGGATGAGCAGTTCTTC	CASSEIHRDEQFF
TRBV10-2	TRBJ2-3	NA	NA	TGCGCCACCCGTCGGCAGCAGGCAGATACGCAGTATTTT	CATRRQQADTQYF
TRBV7-3	TRBJ1-1	many	NA	TGTGCCAGCAGCCAAGGTGGTGTGACAGGTGCCACTGAAGCTTTCTTT	CASSQGGVTGATEAFF
TRBV5-1	TRBJ2-5	few	NA	TGCGCCAGCAGCAAGGACCAAGAGACCCAGTACTTC	CASSKDQETQYF
TRBV15	TRBJ1-4	NA	NA	TGTGCCACCAGCAGAAACCAACAGGAAAAACTGTTTTTT	CATSRNQQEKLFF
TRBV30	TRBJ2-5	NA	TRBD2	TGTGCCTGGAGTTTAGCGGGGGGATCACAAGAGACCCAGTACTTC	CAWSLAGGSQETQYF
TRBV19	TRBJ2-1	NA	TRBD2	TGTGCCAGTAGTACCCTAGCGGTACCCTACAATGAGCAGTTCTTC	CASSTLAVPYNEQFF